The rows below give T cell receptor beta chains drawn from one sample of a study of blood T cell repertoires in COVID-19. Assay used: immunoSEQ multiplex PCR; TCRdb lists only in-frame clones, some missing. The sample records about 150,000 clones, approximately 90% being singletons. The sequencing input was peripheral blood. The receptors were sampled from a man between 45 and 60 years old who had recovered from COVID-19. The CDR3 runs from the conserved cysteine through the conserved F or W. The D gene is left open where the match is weak. Where a row states a size, it is once, few, many or the class of an expanded clone; other rows omit it.

CDR3 protein: CASSLAGLRETQYF
V gene: TRBV7-2
D gene: NA
clone size: NA

CDR3 protein: CASSLGLAGTGQFF
V gene: TRBV19
D gene: TRBD2
clone size: NA

CDR3 protein: CASSSSGSGTGELFF
V gene: TRBV7-6
D gene: TRBD2
clone size: NA

CDR3 protein: CASSFNRGPYGYTF
V gene: TRBV7-2
D gene: TRBD1
clone size: NA

CDR3 protein: CASSAPGAYEQYF
V gene: TRBV7-9
D gene: NA
clone size: few

CDR3 protein: CASSLARTGNTGELFF
V gene: TRBV5-1
D gene: TRBD1
clone size: NA

CDR3 protein: CASSPRDFTDTQYF
V gene: TRBV27
D gene: NA
clone size: few

CDR3 protein: CASSQDQAGDYGYTF
V gene: TRBV4-3
D gene: NA
clone size: NA

CDR3 protein: CASSYSTGFGEQYF
V gene: TRBV6-2/TRBV6-3
D gene: NA
clone size: NA

CDR3 protein: CASSSRVASPTDTQYF
V gene: TRBV7-2
D gene: NA
clone size: NA

CDR3 protein: CASSAGLAANTDTQYF
V gene: TRBV5-4
D gene: TRBD2
clone size: few

CDR3 protein: CASTPTRSNEQFF
V gene: TRBV12-3/TRBV12-4
D gene: NA
clone size: few

CDR3 protein: CASSLRDYRIHGYTF
V gene: TRBV7-8
D gene: NA
clone size: NA

CDR3 protein: CASSLGLAGFEQYF
V gene: TRBV9
D gene: TRBD2
clone size: NA

CDR3 protein: CASSDGDTQYF
V gene: TRBV2
D gene: NA
clone size: once

CDR3 protein: CASSQVGLEKQGKGNYGYTF
V gene: TRBV4-3
D gene: NA
clone size: once

CDR3 protein: CASSIEWQGNYGYTF
V gene: TRBV19
D gene: NA
clone size: NA

CDR3 protein: CASSHARNTEAFF
V gene: TRBV23-1
D gene: NA
clone size: NA

CDR3 protein: CASSSGQSYQPQHF
V gene: TRBV7-2
D gene: NA
clone size: NA

CDR3 protein: CASWLNTEAFF
V gene: TRBV6-5
D gene: NA
clone size: NA

CDR3 protein: CAWSVDSARGGGYTF
V gene: TRBV30
D gene: NA
clone size: NA

CDR3 protein: CASTIWGRDYNEQFF
V gene: TRBV5-6
D gene: NA
clone size: NA

CDR3 protein: CASSQDLQTGLTYGYTF
V gene: TRBV4-3
D gene: TRBD1
clone size: NA

CDR3 protein: CASSLGVGTGSGGNTIYF
V gene: TRBV7-9
D gene: TRBD1
clone size: NA

CDR3 protein: CASSAGQGAREQYF
V gene: TRBV5-1
D gene: TRBD1
clone size: NA

CDR3 protein: CASSLALAGDTGELFF
V gene: TRBV5-1
D gene: TRBD2
clone size: NA

CDR3 protein: CASRSGTSRANEQFF
V gene: TRBV2
D gene: NA
clone size: NA

CDR3 protein: CASSKLEEMNTEAFF
V gene: TRBV21-1
D gene: NA
clone size: once

CDR3 protein: CASSEQGYTQYF
V gene: TRBV7-9
D gene: TRBD1
clone size: NA

CDR3 protein: CASSGPKGLAGMYF
V gene: TRBV9
D gene: TRBD2
clone size: NA

CDR3 protein: CASSAGTASTGELFF
V gene: TRBV9
D gene: TRBD1
clone size: NA

CDR3 protein: CASSTLAGGRTDTQYF
V gene: TRBV21-1
D gene: NA
clone size: NA

CDR3 protein: CASSLGLAGAPGREQFF
V gene: TRBV7-2
D gene: TRBD2
clone size: NA

CDR3 protein: CASSEETGLSYEQYF
V gene: TRBV2
D gene: NA
clone size: NA

CDR3 protein: CASSFPGRRIDPGNTIYF
V gene: TRBV7-9
D gene: NA
clone size: NA

CDR3 protein: CASSRREFNTGELFF
V gene: TRBV3-1/TRBV3-2
D gene: TRBD2
clone size: few

CDR3 protein: CASSPTSGDEQYF
V gene: TRBV27
D gene: TRBD2
clone size: NA

CDR3 protein: CASSIDRVGTDTQYF
V gene: TRBV19
D gene: TRBD1
clone size: NA

CDR3 protein: CASSRTSGPYEQYF
V gene: TRBV27
D gene: TRBD2
clone size: NA

CDR3 protein: CATKASRDGTQYF
V gene: TRBV2
D gene: NA
clone size: NA

CDR3 protein: CASSLGAGRSYEQYF
V gene: TRBV5-1
D gene: NA
clone size: NA

CDR3 protein: CASSQDPTQPQHF
V gene: TRBV3-1/TRBV3-2
D gene: NA
clone size: NA

CDR3 protein: CASSSTGGAGEKLFF
V gene: TRBV5-1
D gene: TRBD1
clone size: NA